Following are 20 T cell receptor beta chains from one sample sequenced in a study of Graves' ophthalmopathy and Graves' hyperthyroidism. The study amplified TCR beta CDR3 regions using RNA transcripts. RT-PCR was first run with HTBI primers, then multiplex PCR in a second round. MiXCR, applied by TCRdb to the multiplex PCR reads, yields one record per CDR3 protein. The table shows around 520,000 distinct CDR3 sequences, with under 45% occurring only once. The source material was peripheral blood or thyroid tissue (not recorded which). These TCRs come from an adult man with Graves' hyperthyroidism.

In this sample, this clonotype turned up many times. This chain links TRBV6-6 with TRBJ1-6, with a possible D match to TRBD1 (6 bases). The CDR3 spans 14 residues. The V end was cut by 6 bases, the J end by 6 bases, with 12 bases between. CDR1 is MNHNY and CDR2 is SVGAGI in the germline V gene (reference sequence). This chain's CDR3 is CASRAGGGNSPLHF. The CDR3 DNA is TGTGCCAGCAGGGCGGGGGGCGGTAATTCACCCCTCCACTTT.

The chain carries TRBV6-1 and TRBJ1-6; 8 bases map to TRBD1. This CDR3 region has 15 residues. Trimming removed 7 bases from V and 4 bases from J; junction bases left unmatched: 6. Germline V gene sequence: CDR1 MNHNS, CDR2 SASEGT. As DNA, the CDR3 is TGTGCCAGCACCGCGGACAGGGCTTATAATTCACCCCTCCACTTT. This codes for CASTADRAYNSPLHF.

This clonotype was seen at least ten times. J is TRBJ2-2 and V is TRBV7-9, with D perhaps matching TRBD2 (5 bases). Germline CDR1 SEHNR, CDR2 FQNEAQ (reference sequence). The CDR3 totals 20 residues. V dropped 4 bases and J dropped 3 bases, with 27 bases sitting between them. CDR3 in DNA: TGTGCCAGCAGCTACAGTATAAATGACGTTTACGGACTCTACACCGGGGAGCTGTTTTTT. Protein sequence: CASSYSINDVYGLYTGELFF.

V is TRBV29-1 and J is TRBJ1-5; D unclear. Germline V CDR1 and CDR2: SQVTM, ANQGSEA. V was pared by 8 bases and J by 0 bases, with 14 bases between. This CDR3 is built from 14 residues. The CDR3 coding sequence is TGCAGCTCATTGTTGGCAGATAGCAATCAGCCCCAGCATTTT. Its protein is CSSLLADSNQPQHF.

This clonotype was counted at least ten times. The rearrangement links TRBV4-2 to TRBJ2-7, with D possibly being TRBD2 (6 bases). The CDR3 consists of 13 residues. V lost 1 base and J 9 bases, leaving 13 bases between the germline ends. Germline loops: CDR1 LGHNA, CDR2 YNFKEQ. The CDR3 here is CASSQGMGGVQYF. CDR3 DNA: TGTGCCAGCAGCCAAGGCATGGGCGGGGTGCAGTACTTC.

This clonotype was detected a few times. The V call is TRBV5-1, the J call TRBJ1-5, with no clear D. V lost 0 bases and J 7 bases, leaving 17 bases between the germline ends. Germline CDR1 SGHRS, CDR2 YFSETQ. This CDR3 has 16 amino acids. As DNA, the CDR3 is TGCGCCAGCAGCTTGGAAGGGCGGGTGGGGAGCCAGCCCCAGCATTTT. Encoded protein: CASSLEGRVGSQPQHF. Combining the CDR3 with reference TRBV5-1 and TRBJ1-5 gives the whole variable domain KAGVTQTPRYLIKTRGQQVTLSCSPISGHRSVSWYQQTPGQGLQFLFEYFSETQRNKGNFPGRFSGRQFSNSRSEMNVSTLELGDSALYLCASSLEGRVGSQPQHFGDGTRLSIL.

This clonotype was counted at least ten times. This chain joins TRBV20-1 and TRBJ2-5; D is possibly TRBD2 (5 bases). This CDR3 spans 13 amino acids. The germline V gene encodes CDR1 DFQATT and CDR2 SNEGSKA (reference sequence). Trimming removed 2 bases at V and 5 bases at J, with 12 bases between. CDR3 DNA: TGCAGTGCTAGAAAGGGCCAGCGGGAGACCCAGTACTTC. As protein: CSARKGQRETQYF.

Ten or more counts support this clonotype. The J gene is TRBJ1-1, the V gene TRBV10-3, with D unresolved. Looked up from germline, CDR1 is ENHRY and CDR2 is SYGVKD. V lost 3 bases and J lost 0, with 11 bases in between. This CDR3 has 15 residues. The CDR3 loop reads CAISDVGRVNTEAFF. The CDR3 nucleotides are TGTGCCATCAGTGACGTTGGGAGAGTGAACACTGAAGCTTTCTTT.

On this clonotype itself: Just one base apart from a much larger clone, this may be a read error. Here the CDR3 omits its conserved ending phenylalanine or tryptophan, so a read error is the likely source. This chain links TRBV7-9 with TRBJ2-2, with a tentative D call TRBD1 (6 bases). Germline V gives CDR1 SEHNR, CDR2 FQNEAQ (reference sequence). Trimming cost V 7 bases and J 2 bases, with 14 bases left between them. The CDR3 totals 15 residues. In DNA form, the CDR3 reads TGTGCCAGCACCCCAACAGGGATCAACACCGGGGAGCTGTTTTCT. It translates to CASTPTGINTGELFS.

The chain uses TRBV20-1 and TRBJ1-1; 9 positions agree with TRBD1. The junction had 4 bases not matched to a gene; V was cut back by 2 bases and J by 6 bases. The CDR3 loop spans 13 amino acids. Germline CDR1 is DFQATT and CDR2 is SNEGSKA (reference sequence). The CDR3 is CSARPGQGAEAFF. The CDR3 bases are TGCAGTGCTAGACCGGGACAGGGTGCTGAAGCTTTCTTT.

The V call is TRBV5-1, the J call TRBJ2-7; 9 nucleotides match TRBD2. The CDR3 sequence is 17 residues long. The germline CDR1 and CDR2 sequences are SGHRS and YFSETQ. V lost 5 bases to trimming and J lost 7 bases; unmatched junction nucleotides: 19. The CDR3 DNA is TGCGCCAGCAGTCAGACTAGCGGCTCAAGCTCCTACAATGAGCAGTACTTC. Translated, it gives CASSQTSGSSSYNEQYF.

This clonotype was detected many times. The gene calls are TRBV29-1 and TRBJ2-7; the match to TRBD1 covers 10 bases. V gave up 7 bases and J gave up 3 bases; unmatched junction bases: 3. This CDR3 is built from 12 residues. Germline loops: CDR1 SQVTM, CDR2 ANQGSEA. As DNA, the CDR3 is TGCAGCGGGAGGGACAGGGGCTACGAGCAGTACTTC. Protein: CSGRDRGYEQYF.

This clonotype occurred many times. The chain links TRBV7-9 to TRBJ2-5, with D perhaps TRBD2 (6 bases). The CDR3 is 14 residues long. Trimming took off 3 bases at V and 5 bases at J, with 13 bases between the two ends. CDR1 is SEHNR and CDR2 is FQNEAQ in the germline V gene (reference sequence). In nucleotides, the CDR3 is TGTGCCAGCAGCTTTGGAGGGGCGTTGGAGACCCAGTACTTC. It is translated as CASSFGGALETQYF. Supplemented by reference TRBV7-9 and TRBJ2-5, the full variable domain reads DTGVSQNPRHKITKRGQNVTFRCDPISEHNRLYWYRQTLGQGPEFLTYFQNEAQLEKSRLLSDRFSAERPKGSFSTLEIQRTEQGDSAMYLCASSFGGALETQYFGPGTRLLVL.

Turning to this clonotype: A much larger clone differs from this one at a single base, so this may be a read error. The CDR3 coding sequence is TGTGCCACCAGCCCGGACAGGGGGGTCTCTGGCTACACCTTC. Translating it yields CATSPDRGVSGYTF. V and J are TRBV15 and TRBJ1-2; 10 nucleotides match TRBD1. Germline V gene data show CDR1 as LNHNV and CDR2 as YYDKDF (reference sequence). There are 14 residues in the CDR3. V lost 5 bases and J lost 7; bases outside the gene matches: 7.

This clonotype was picked up a small number of times. The CDR3, as DNA: TGTGCCAGCAGCTCGAGAGCGGAACCCCCTTACGAGCAGTACTTC. Its protein product is CASSSRAEPPYEQYF. The chain uses TRBV13 and TRBJ2-7, with D possibly TRBD2 on 5 matching bases. CDR3 length equals 15 residues. Germline assignment: CDR1 PRHDT and CDR2 FYEKMQ (reference sequence). V lost 4 bases and J 4 bases, leaving 17 bases between the germline ends.

The rearrangement uses TRBV29-1 and TRBJ2-2; D is uncertain. The CDR3 is 9 residues long. V dropped 4 bases and J dropped 10 bases, with 4 bases sitting between them. Germline values: CDR1 SQVTM, CDR2 ANQGSEA. The CDR3 DNA reads TGCAGCGTTGGGGAGGAGCTGTTTTTT. This encodes CSVGEELFF.

This chain links TRBV2 with TRBJ1-1; 7 nucleotides agree with TRBD1. This CDR3 has 12 amino acids. V lost 6 bases to trimming and J lost 11 bases; unmatched junction nucleotides: 9. Germline lookup yields CDR1 SNHLY and CDR2 FYNNEI. CDR3 sequence: CASSVRGLNAFF. In DNA, the CDR3 is TGTGCCAGCAGCGTCAGGGGGTTGAATGCTTTCTTT.

This clonotype was seen ten or more times. This chain links TRBV5-1 with TRBJ2-7; D is possibly TRBD1 (5 bases). Germline CDR1 SGHRS, CDR2 YFSETQ. Trimming pared 0 bases from V and 2 bases from J, leaving 12 bases between. This CDR3 region has 15 residues. This chain's CDR3 is CASSLEFDRTYEQYF. CDR3 DNA sequence: TGCGCCAGCAGCTTGGAATTCGACAGAACCTACGAGCAGTACTTC.

The rearrangement links TRBV24-1 to TRBJ2-7; D unclear. CDR1 and CDR2 from the germline V gene are KGHDR and SFDVKD. This CDR3 region has 13 residues. V gave up 11 bases and J gave up 6 bases, with 19 bases separating them. Here the CDR3 reads CASSQSNVGEQYF. The CDR3 coding sequence is TGTGCCAGCAGCCAGTCGAACGTCGGCGAGCAGTACTTC.

V is TRBV29-1 and J is TRBJ2-5; 7 bases line up with TRBD2. Germline V gives CDR1 SQVTM, CDR2 ANQGSEA. This CDR3 has 12 amino acids. V lost 5 bases, J lost 4 bases, and 4 bases stayed unmatched. Here the CDR3 reads CSVRGGIETQYF. CDR3 nucleotide sequence: TGCAGCGTTAGGGGAGGGATAGAGACCCAGTACTTC. Full variable domain (rest looked up from reference TRBV29-1 and TRBJ2-5): SAVISQKPSRDICQRGTSLTIQCQVDSQVTMMFWYRQQPGQSLTLIATANQGSEATYESGFVIDKFPISRPNLTFSTLTVSNMSPEDSSIYLCSVRGGIETQYFGPGTRLLVL.